This TCR beta chain is drawn from a study of T cells after yellow fever vaccination. The study's findings and limits: Some clonotypes were seen in both the CD4 and the CD8 compartments. These made up a small share and likely arose from convergent recombination. The presence of abundant clonotypes contaminating from the bulk population was possible in FACS-sorted repertoires.

Trimming took off 1 base at V and 3 bases at J, with 20 bases between the two ends. This CDR3 is 18 amino acids long. The germline CDR1 and CDR2 sequences are SGHRS and YFSETQ. TCRdb passed the 5' RACE reads through MiXCR, listing each CDR3 protein once. The table shows about 320,000 distinct CDR3 sequences, with 6.8% occurring only once. A remark on this clonotype: Its antigen remains unidentified.

The chain joins TRBV5-1 to TRBJ1-3; D is undetermined. This clonotype originated in a man aged 18 to 35 who received the YFV17D yellow fever vaccine. Here the sequenced sample was PBMCs, taken approximately 40 days after the first yellow fever vaccination. This CDR3 reads CASSLPSDAGVGGNTIYF. DNA of the CDR3: TGCGCCAGCAGCTTGCCCAGTGATGCGGGAGTGGGTGGAAACACCATATATTTT.